This T cell receptor (beta chain) comes out of a study of control samples from healthy donors and cancer patients. TCRdb's copy holds only in-frame clones and misses some; the assay was immunoSEQ multiplex PCR. The sample records about 150,000 clones, roughly nine tenths being singletons. V was trimmed by 9 bases and J by 3 bases, leaving 11 bases between them. The CDR3 spans 13 residues. Germline CDR1 and CDR2: SNHLY and FYNNEI. The chain links TRBV2 to TRBJ1-4; D uncertain. Sample: blood. The clonotype was recovered from a woman aged 25 to 39 in good health. CDR3 nucleotide sequence: TGTGCCAGTAACAGTGCGGCTAATGAAAAACTGTTTTTT. This codes for CASNSAANEKLFF.